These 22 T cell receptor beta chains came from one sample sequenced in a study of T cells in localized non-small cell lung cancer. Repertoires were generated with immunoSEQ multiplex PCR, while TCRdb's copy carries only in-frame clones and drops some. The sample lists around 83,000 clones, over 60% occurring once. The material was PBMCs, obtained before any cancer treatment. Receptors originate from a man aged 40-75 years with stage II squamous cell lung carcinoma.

The CDR3 nucleotides read TGTGCCAGCAGTTCCGGAGGGACAGCCTCCTACGAGCAGTACTTC. This gives the protein CASSSGGTASYEQYF. The V and J genes are TRBV6-5 and TRBJ2-7, with TRBD1 as a possible D gene (7 bases). V lost 4 bases and J 0 bases, leaving 13 bases between the germline ends. The CDR3 runs to 15 residues. Germline V gene lookup returns CDR1 MNHEY and CDR2 SVGAGI.

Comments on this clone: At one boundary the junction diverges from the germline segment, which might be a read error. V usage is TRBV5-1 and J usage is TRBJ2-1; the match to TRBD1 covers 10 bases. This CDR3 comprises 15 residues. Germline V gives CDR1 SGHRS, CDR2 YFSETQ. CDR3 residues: CASRLGQGSYNEQFF. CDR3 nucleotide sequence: TGCGCCAGCAGATTGGGACAGGGGTCCTACAATGAGCAGTTCTTC.

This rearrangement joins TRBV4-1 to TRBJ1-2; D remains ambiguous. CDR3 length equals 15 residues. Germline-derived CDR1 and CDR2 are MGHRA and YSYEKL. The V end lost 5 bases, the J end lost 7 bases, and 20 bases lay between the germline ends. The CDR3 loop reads CASSSGSHRGPGYTF. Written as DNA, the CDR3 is TGCGCCAGCAGCTCCGGGTCCCATCGAGGCCCTGGCTACACCTTC.

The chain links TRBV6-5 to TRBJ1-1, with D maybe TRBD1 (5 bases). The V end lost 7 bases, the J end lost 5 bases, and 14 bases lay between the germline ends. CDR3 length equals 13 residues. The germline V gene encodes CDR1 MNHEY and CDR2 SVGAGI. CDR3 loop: CASIGGDRTEAFF. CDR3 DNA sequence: TGTGCCAGCATCGGGGGGGATAGGACTGAAGCTTTCTTT.

The CDR3 DNA reads as TGTGCCAGCAGCTTGGCCGTAAGCGGGAGAACGTACGAGCAGTACTTC. Its protein is CASSLAVSGRTYEQYF. The rearrangement uses TRBV5-6 and TRBJ2-7; 8 bases line up with TRBD2. The CDR3 is made up of 16 amino acids. V lost 0 bases to trimming and J lost 4 bases; unmatched junction nucleotides: 9. CDR1 is SGHDT and CDR2 is YYEEEE in the germline V gene.

The CDR3 protein is CASSEHSRTDTQYF. CDR3 DNA: TGTGCCAGCAGTGAGCACAGCCGCACAGATACGCAGTATTTT. The chain combines TRBV2 with TRBJ2-3; D remains unclear. V was cut by 3 bases and J by 1 base, with 8 bases left in between. Germline lookup yields CDR1 SNHLY and CDR2 FYNNEI. There are 14 residues in the CDR3. Using reference TRBV2 and TRBJ2-3 for the parts outside the CDR3, the full variable domain is EPEVTQTPSHQVTQMGQEVILRCVPISNHLYFYWYRQILGQKVEFLVSFYNNEISEKSEIFDDQFSVERPDGSNFTLKIRSTKLEDSAMYFCASSEHSRTDTQYFGPGTRLTVL.

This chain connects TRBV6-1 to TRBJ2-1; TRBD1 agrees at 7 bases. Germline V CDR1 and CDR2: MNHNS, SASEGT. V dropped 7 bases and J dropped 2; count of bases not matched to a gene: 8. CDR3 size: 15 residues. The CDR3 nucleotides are TGTGCCAGCACCCGGGCCGGACAGGCCTACAATGAGCAGTTCTTC. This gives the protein CASTRAGQAYNEQFF.

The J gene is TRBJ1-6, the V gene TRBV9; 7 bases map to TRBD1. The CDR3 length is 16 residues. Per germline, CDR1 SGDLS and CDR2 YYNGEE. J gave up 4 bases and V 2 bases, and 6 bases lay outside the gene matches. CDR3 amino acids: CASSVGTAYYNSPLHF. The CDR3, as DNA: TGTGCCAGCAGCGTCGGGACAGCATATTATAATTCACCCCTCCACTTT. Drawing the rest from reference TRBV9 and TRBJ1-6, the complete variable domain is DSGVTQTPKHLITATGQRVTLRCSPRSGDLSVYWYQQSLDQGLQFLIQYYNGEERAKGNILERFSAQQFPDLHSELNLSSLELGDSALYFCASSVGTAYYNSPLHFGNGTRLTVT.

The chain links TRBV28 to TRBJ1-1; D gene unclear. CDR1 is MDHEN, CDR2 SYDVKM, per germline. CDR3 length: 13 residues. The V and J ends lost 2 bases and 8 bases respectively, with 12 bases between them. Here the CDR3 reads CASSLGSLAEAFF. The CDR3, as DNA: TGTGCCAGCAGTTTAGGAAGTTTGGCCGAAGCTTTCTTT.

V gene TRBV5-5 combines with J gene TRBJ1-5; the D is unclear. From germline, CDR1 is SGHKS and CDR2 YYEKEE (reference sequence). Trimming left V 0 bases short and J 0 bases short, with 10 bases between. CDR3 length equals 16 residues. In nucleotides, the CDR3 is TGTGCCAGCAGCTTGGTGACGGGCTATAGCAATCAGCCCCAGCATTTT. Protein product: CASSLVTGYSNQPQHF.

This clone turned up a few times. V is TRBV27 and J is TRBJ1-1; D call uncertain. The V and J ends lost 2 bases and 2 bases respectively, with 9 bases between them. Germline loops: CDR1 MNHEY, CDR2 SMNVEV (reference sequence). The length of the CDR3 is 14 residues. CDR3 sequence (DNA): TGTGCCAGCAGTTTAACCCGGGGAAACACTGAAGCTTTCTTT. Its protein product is CASSLTRGNTEAFF.

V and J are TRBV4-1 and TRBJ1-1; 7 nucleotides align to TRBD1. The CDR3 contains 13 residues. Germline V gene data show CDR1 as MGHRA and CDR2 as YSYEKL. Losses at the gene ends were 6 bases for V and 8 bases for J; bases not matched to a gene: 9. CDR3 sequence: CASSPEGAGEAFF. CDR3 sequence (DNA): TGCGCCAGCAGTCCCGAGGGGGCTGGCGAAGCTTTCTTT.

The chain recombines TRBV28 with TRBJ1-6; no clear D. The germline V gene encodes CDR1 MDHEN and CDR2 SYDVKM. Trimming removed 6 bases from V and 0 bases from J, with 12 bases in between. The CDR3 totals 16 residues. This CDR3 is CASRSQISSYNSPLHF. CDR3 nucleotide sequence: TGTGCCAGCAGGTCACAGATTAGCTCCTATAATTCACCCCTCCACTTT.

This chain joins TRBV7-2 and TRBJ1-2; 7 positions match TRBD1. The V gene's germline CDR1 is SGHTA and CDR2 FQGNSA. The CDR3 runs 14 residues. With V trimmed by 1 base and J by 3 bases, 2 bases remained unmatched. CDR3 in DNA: TGTGCCAGCAGCTTAGTCACAGGGGACTATGGCTACACCTTC. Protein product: CASSLVTGDYGYTF.

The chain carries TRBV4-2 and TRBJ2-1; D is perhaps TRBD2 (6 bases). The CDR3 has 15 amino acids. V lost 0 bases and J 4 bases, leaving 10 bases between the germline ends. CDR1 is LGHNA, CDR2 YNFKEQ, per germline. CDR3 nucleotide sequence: TGTGCCAGCAGCCAAGACGCGGGGTATTACAATGAGCAGTTCTTC. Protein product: CASSQDAGYYNEQFF.

The CDR3 loop is CASSLSGGTVDEKLFF. CDR3 DNA sequence: TGTGCCAGCAGCTTAAGCGGGGGAACAGTCGACGAAAAACTGTTTTTT. The rearrangement links TRBV21-1 to TRBJ1-4. TRBV21-1 is a recognized pseudogene. The CDR3 spans 16 residues.

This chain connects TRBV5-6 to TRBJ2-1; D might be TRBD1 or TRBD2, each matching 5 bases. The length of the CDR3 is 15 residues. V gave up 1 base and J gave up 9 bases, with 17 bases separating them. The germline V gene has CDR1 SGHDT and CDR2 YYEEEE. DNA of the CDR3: TGTGCCAGCAGCTTGTATGGGACCTTCCGCCCTGAGCAGTTCTTC. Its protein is CASSLYGTFRPEQFF.

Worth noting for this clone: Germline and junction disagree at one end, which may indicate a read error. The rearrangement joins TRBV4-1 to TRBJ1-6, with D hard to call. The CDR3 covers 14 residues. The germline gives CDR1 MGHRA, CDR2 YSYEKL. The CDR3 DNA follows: TGCGCCAGCAGCAAAGAGGTTTCGGGGTCACCCCTCCACTTT. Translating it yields CASSKEVSGSPLHF.

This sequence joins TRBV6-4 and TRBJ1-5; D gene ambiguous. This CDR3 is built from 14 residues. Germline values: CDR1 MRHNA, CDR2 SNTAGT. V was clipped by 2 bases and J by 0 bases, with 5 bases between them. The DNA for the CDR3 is TGTGCCAGCAGTGACACCTATAGCAATCAGCCCCAGCATTTT. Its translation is CASSDTYSNQPQHF.

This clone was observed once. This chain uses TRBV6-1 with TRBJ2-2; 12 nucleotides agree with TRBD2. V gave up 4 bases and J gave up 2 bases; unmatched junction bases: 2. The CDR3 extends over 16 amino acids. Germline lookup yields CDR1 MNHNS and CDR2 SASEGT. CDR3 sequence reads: CASSGLAGANTGELFF. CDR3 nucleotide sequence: TGTGCCAGCAGTGGACTAGCGGGGGCCAACACCGGGGAGCTGTTTTTT.

CDR3 DNA: TGTGCCAGCAGTATACCGGGACAGAAGACCGGGGAGCTGTTTTTT. Protein: CASSIPGQKTGELFF. This chain joins TRBV28 and TRBJ2-2; 7 bases are shared with TRBD1. J was trimmed by 5 bases and V by 5 bases; bases with no gene match: 8. Looked up from germline, CDR1 is MDHEN and CDR2 is SYDVKM. The CDR3 sequence is 15 residues long.

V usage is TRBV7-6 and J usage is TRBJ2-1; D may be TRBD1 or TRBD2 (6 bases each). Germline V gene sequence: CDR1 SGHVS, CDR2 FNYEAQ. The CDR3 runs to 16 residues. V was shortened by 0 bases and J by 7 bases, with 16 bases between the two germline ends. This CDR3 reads CASSLASQGRMNEQFF. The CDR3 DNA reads TGTGCCAGCAGCTTAGCATCCCAGGGGAGGATGAATGAGCAGTTCTTC.